The entry that follows covers one T cell receptor beta chain sequence. What it binds is not known. Mouse gene names apply. Read sequence stops 4 residues before the CDR3 end, and the germline J gene provides the missing end. RNA was isolated and reverse transcribed to cDNA, the sequencing template. Generated by immunoSEQ multiplex PCR, the TCRdb table keeps only in-frame clones and is missing some. The table records approximately 300,000 clones without singletons, the ten largest covering 1.2%. The data originate from a study of CD8+ T cells in alopecia areata. Study overall: The authors grafted skin from approximately 6-13-month-old C3H/HeJ donors with spontaneous alopecia onto roughly 6-10-week-old female C3H/HeJ mice. Study conclusions and caveats: Scalp samples also contribute reads from the resident alphabeta T cells found in normal skin. Researchers reported that TCR sharing among patients proved less clear than in mice, possibly HLA-linked. The study found higher clonality in lesional than normal scalp, especially in alopecia totalis/universalis.

Trimming cost V 0 bases and J 0 bases; bases outside gene matches: 2. This CDR3 contains 16 residues. Germline assignment: CDR1 FNHDT and CDR2 SITEND (reference sequence). The sorting of pooled cutaneous lymph node cells relied on CD4, CD8alpha, NKG2D, NKG2ACE and other markers. The origin of this receptor is a C3H/HeJ mouse with alopecia areata. This strain has MHC haplotype H2-k. The chain recombines TRBV19 with TRBJ2-3, with 9 bases matching TRBD2. The sequencing input was CD4+ T cells sorted from a lymph node. The CDR3 protein is CASSIDGGASAETLYF. The CDR3 bases that were read are TGTGCCAGCAGTATAGATGGGGGGGCTAGTGCAGAA. Together with reference TRBV19 and TRBJ2-3, the CDR3 gives the full variable domain: GGIITQTPKFLIGQEGQKLTLKCQQNFNHDTMYWYRQDSGKGLRLIYYSITENDLQKGDLSEGYDASREKKSSFSLTVTSAQKNEMAVFLCASSIDGGASAETLYFGSGTRLTVL.